Following are 27 T cell receptor beta chains from one sample sequenced in a study of early T cells in non-severe SARS-CoV-2 infection. TCRdb reanalysed the 5' RACE reads using MiXCR and keeps one entry per CDR3 protein. The sample carries 20,000 to 25,000 distinct CDR3 sequences, just under 4.5% recorded once. Specimen: whole blood. These receptors were taken from an adult who was a healthcare worker with PCR-confirmed SARS-CoV-2 infection or an uninfected control (not recorded which).

V usage is TRBV9 and J usage is TRBJ2-1, with unresolved D. The CDR3 sequence is 15 residues long. CDR1 is SGDLS and CDR2 is YYNGEE in the germline V gene. Trimming removed 2 bases from V and 8 bases from J, with 17 bases in between. The CDR3 DNA is TGTGCCAGCAGCGTTCAGAGTAGGCAAGGCGATGAGCAGTTCTTC. Residues: CASSVQSRQGDEQFF.

This clonotype came up many times. This chain connects TRBV6-6 to TRBJ2-5; 7 bases are a match to TRBD2. The CDR3 is made up of 14 amino acids. Germline loops: CDR1 MNHNY, CDR2 SVGAGI (reference sequence). The ends lost 6 bases at V and 1 base at J; junction bases unmatched: 5. This chain's CDR3 is CASSLSSGQETQYF. CDR3 DNA sequence: TGTGCCAGCAGCCTCTCTAGCGGCCAAGAGACCCAGTACTTC.

This clonotype occurred a few times. V gene TRBV12-3 or TRBV12-4 combines with J gene TRBJ2-1, with 10 bases matching TRBD1. V shed 8 bases, J shed 4 bases, and the junction held 5 bases outside the gene matches. This CDR3 contains 14 residues. The DNA for the CDR3 is TGTGCCAGCGGTGGGACAGGGGATTACAATGAGCAGTTCTTC. Translating gives CASGGTGDYNEQFF.

In its sample, this clonotype was seen a few times. J is TRBJ2-6 and V is TRBV5-1, with unresolved D. The CDR3 is made up of 17 amino acids. CDR1 SGHRS and CDR2 YFSETQ come from the germline V gene. V was clipped by 2 bases and J by 2 bases, with 14 bases between them. CDR3 sequence reads: CASSLGPSTTGANVLTF. The CDR3, as DNA: TGCGCCAGCAGCTTAGGGCCTTCGACCACTGGGGCCAACGTCCTGACTTTC.

The chain links TRBV20-1 to TRBJ2-1; no reliable D call. Germline CDR1 DFQATT, CDR2 SNEGSKA (reference sequence). This CDR3 contains 14 residues. The V and J ends lost 6 bases and 7 bases respectively, with 19 bases between them. CDR3 in DNA: TGCAGTGCCACAGAAGACGGCAACCAGAATGAGCAGTTCTTC. Protein sequence: CSATEDGNQNEQFF.

This clonotype has ten or more counts. The rearrangement uses TRBV7-3 and TRBJ2-1; 7 positions agree with TRBD2. Germline loops: CDR1 SGHTA, CDR2 FQGTGA. The CDR3 loop spans 15 amino acids. J lost 0 bases, V lost 5 bases, and 4 bases had no gene match. CDR3 in amino acids: CASSRGESSYNEQFF. The CDR3 DNA reads TGTGCCAGCAGCCGGGGGGAGAGCTCCTACAATGAGCAGTTCTTC.

This clonotype was seen many times. The chain joins TRBV6-1 to TRBJ2-2, with D unclear. Trimming removed 9 bases at V and 0 bases at J, with 11 bases between. The CDR3 consists of 14 residues. Germline CDR1 MNHNS, CDR2 SASEGT. Here the CDR3 reads CASAAKTNTGELFF. CDR3 nucleotide sequence: TGTGCCAGTGCGGCTAAAACGAACACCGGGGAGCTGTTTTTT.

This clonotype occurred many times. This chain joins TRBV20-1 and TRBJ2-4, with TRBD2 matching 8 bases. The trim removed 3 bases at V and 7 bases at J, leaving 2 bases unmatched. The germline V gene encodes CDR1 DFQATT and CDR2 SNEGSKA (reference sequence). The CDR3 contains 12 residues. CDR3 protein: CSASSGSNIQYF. DNA for the CDR3: TGCAGTGCTAGCAGCGGGAGTAACATTCAGTACTTC.

This clonotype was counted ten times or more. The chain employs TRBV12-3 or TRBV12-4 and TRBJ1-1; D gene unclear. The CDR3 has 13 amino acids. Trimming removed 6 bases at V and 4 bases at J, with 12 bases between. The CDR3 DNA reads as TGTGCCAGCAGCCCCATGGAGGGCACTGAAGCTTTCTTT. Translated: CASSPMEGTEAFF.

For the CDR3, the DNA is TGCAGCATAGAGCCAAGCACAGATACGCAGTATTTT. Its protein is CSIEPSTDTQYF. The chain couples TRBV29-1 to TRBJ2-3, with D hard to call. CDR3 length: 12 residues. The V gene's germline CDR1 is SQVTM and CDR2 ANQGSEA. With 8 bases removed from V and 0 bases from J, the gap between germline ends came to 9 bases.

This clonotype has a handful of counts. The chain couples TRBV7-8 to TRBJ2-5; unclear D gene. Germline V gene sequence: CDR1 SGHVS, CDR2 FQNEAQ. There are 14 residues in the CDR3. V gave up 1 base and J gave up 2 bases, with 8 bases separating them. The CDR3 DNA reads as TGTGCCAGCAGCTTAGACGAGACACAAGAGACCCAGTACTTC. Its protein product is CASSLDETQETQYF.

The rearrangement links TRBV2 to TRBJ1-1, with TRBD1 matching 7 bases. The CDR3 length is 13 residues. After removal of 4 bases from V and 2 bases from J, the junction contained 1 base not matched to a gene. Germline loops: CDR1 SNHLY, CDR2 FYNNEI. The CDR3 loop reads CASSGDSNTEAFF. The DNA for the CDR3 is TGTGCCAGCAGTGGGGACAGTAACACTGAAGCTTTCTTT.

The J gene is TRBJ2-2, the V gene TRBV30; 7 nucleotides line up with TRBD1. Germline lookup yields CDR1 GTSNPN and CDR2 SVGIG (reference sequence). The CDR3 totals 14 residues. V gave up 4 bases and J gave up 7 bases; unmatched junction bases: 9. The CDR3: CAWNRDSLYGELFF. The CDR3 DNA sequence: TGTGCCTGGAACCGGGACAGTTTGTACGGGGAGCTGTTTTTT.

This clonotype was picked up many times. The chain couples TRBV29-1 to TRBJ2-3, with D hard to call. Germline CDR1 SQVTM, CDR2 ANQGSEA. The CDR3 has 12 residues. V dropped 0 bases and J dropped 2 bases, with 3 bases sitting between them. The CDR3 loop reads CSVEDTTDTQYF. The CDR3 region has the DNA TGCAGCGTTGAAGATACCACAGATACGCAGTATTTT.

This clonotype has ten or more counts. The chain has TRBV7-9 and TRBJ1-2; D not resolved. Trimming removed 1 base at V and 0 bases at J, with 6 bases between. Germline V lookup: CDR1 SEHNR, CDR2 FQNEAQ (reference sequence). The CDR3 loop spans 14 amino acids. The CDR3: CASSLVSANYGYTF. Written as DNA, the CDR3 is TGTGCCAGCAGCTTAGTGTCAGCTAACTATGGCTACACCTTC.

This clonotype has at least ten counts. The chain links TRBV6-2 or TRBV6-3 to TRBJ2-1, with 9 bases fitting TRBD1. In germline, CDR1 is MNHEY, CDR2 SVGEGT. CDR3 size: 15 residues. J was trimmed by 9 bases and V by 7 bases; bases with no gene match: 13. CDR3 bases: TGTGCCAGCACCCCCTGGGACAGGGTGAGCGGTGAGCAGTTCTTC. It yields the protein CASTPWDRVSGEQFF.

The chain recombines TRBV10-3 with TRBJ1-2; D call uncertain. The CDR3 is 15 residues long. From germline, CDR1 is ENHRY and CDR2 SYGVKD. Trimming shortened V by 4 bases and J by 2 bases, and 14 bases separated the two germline ends. CDR3 sequence reads: CAISASQVGNYGYTF. CDR3 nucleotide sequence: TGTGCCATCAGTGCATCCCAGGTCGGCAACTATGGCTACACCTTC.

This clonotype showed up many times. The chain carries TRBV20-1 and TRBJ1-5; possibly TRBD1 for D (6 bases). CDR1 and CDR2 (germline): DFQATT, SNEGSKA (reference sequence). Trimming pared 6 bases from V and 6 bases from J, leaving 21 bases between. The length of the CDR3 is 15 residues. CDR3 region: CSARSGGQVFQPQHF. DNA for the CDR3: TGCAGTGCCCGCTCGGGGGGGCAGGTATTTCAGCCCCAGCATTTT.

The sample holds a few counts of this clonotype. This chain uses TRBV12-3 or TRBV12-4 with TRBJ2-5; 7 bases line up with TRBD1. The CDR3 is made up of 15 amino acids. J gave up 0 bases and V 6 bases, and 7 bases lay outside the gene matches. The CDR3 loop is CASRWAGTDQETQYF. CDR3 sequence (DNA): TGTGCCAGCAGATGGGCCGGGACAGACCAAGAGACCCAGTACTTC.

This clonotype was counted many times. The chain joins TRBV20-1 to TRBJ2-1; 7 nucleotides match TRBD2. V lost 2 bases and J lost 10; bases outside the gene matches: 2. Germline-derived CDR1 and CDR2 are DFQATT and SNEGSKA (reference sequence). CDR3 length: 11 amino acids. The CDR3 reads CSARPSGEQFF. The CDR3 DNA reads TGCAGTGCTAGACCTAGCGGAGAGCAGTTCTTC.

This clonotype was picked up a small number of times. Here the CDR3 DNA reads TGTGCCAGCAATCGACAGGGAGCTACGCAGTATTTT. Protein sequence: CASNRQGATQYF. The chain couples TRBV6-2 or TRBV6-3 to TRBJ2-3, with 7 bases that match TRBD1. V lost 7 bases, J lost 8 bases, and 6 bases stayed unmatched. From germline, CDR1 is MNHEY and CDR2 SVGEGT. The length of the CDR3 is 12 residues.

This clonotype was detected ten times or more. V and J are TRBV19 and TRBJ2-3; D not resolved. Trimming left V 6 bases short and J 3 bases short, with 10 bases between. Germline CDR1 and CDR2: LNHDA and SQIVND (reference sequence). CDR3 length: 13 amino acids. CDR3 sequence reads: CASRYHATDTQYF. CDR3 DNA: TGTGCCAGTAGATATCACGCAACAGATACGCAGTATTTT.

Many counts were recorded for this clonotype. The chain combines TRBV7-2 with TRBJ2-3, with 12 bases that match TRBD2. CDR1 and CDR2 (germline): SGHTA, FQGNSA. This CDR3 contains 16 residues. Trimming cost V 2 bases and J 2 bases; bases outside gene matches: 2. The CDR3 here is CASSLWTSGITDTQYF. The CDR3 DNA reads as TGTGCCAGCAGCTTATGGACTAGCGGGATCACAGATACGCAGTATTTT.

The J gene is TRBJ2-1, the V gene TRBV12-3 or TRBV12-4; D ambiguous. This CDR3 comprises 14 residues. Trimming left V 7 bases short and J 5 bases short, with 15 bases between. CDR3 DNA sequence: TGTGCCAGCACCCATCCGGGTCGCGACAATGAGCAGTTCTTC. It translates to CASTHPGRDNEQFF.

By share of the sample, this clonotype is large. The genes are TRBV2 and TRBJ1-5, with a tentative D call TRBD1 (5 bases). Trimming shortened V by 6 bases and J by 3 bases, and 15 bases separated the two germline ends. The length of the CDR3 is 15 residues. Per germline, CDR1 SNHLY and CDR2 FYNNEI. The DNA of the CDR3 is TGTGCCAGCAGGGGAGGGGCATACCTCAATCAGCCCCAGCATTTT. Translated: CASRGGAYLNQPQHF.

V usage is TRBV29-1 and J usage is TRBJ2-5; D may match TRBD1 or TRBD2 (5 bases each). This CDR3 has 12 amino acids. Trimming shortened V by 3 bases and J by 5 bases, and 10 bases separated the two germline ends. The V gene's germline CDR1 is SQVTM and CDR2 ANQGSEA. The CDR3 DNA reads as TGCAGCGTTGATAGGGACGGGGAGACCCAGTACTTC. Protein: CSVDRDGETQYF.

This clonotype appeared a few times. The chain combines TRBV4-1 with TRBJ2-1; 13 bases line up with TRBD2. CDR3 size: 16 residues. Germline V gene data show CDR1 as MGHRA and CDR2 as YSYEKL. After removal of 5 bases from V and 8 bases from J, the junction contained 9 bases not matched to a gene. The CDR3 here is CASSSRTSGSLDEQFF. CDR3 DNA: TGCGCCAGCAGCTCTCGGACTAGCGGGAGTTTGGATGAGCAGTTCTTC.